Following are 3 T cell receptor beta chains from one sample sequenced in a study of T cell changes during pregnancy in multiple sclerosis. Assay: immunoSEQ multiplex PCR; the TCRdb copy retains only in-frame clones and omits some. The profile covers tens of thousands of clones, with over 95% appearing a single time and approximately 2.3% taken by the ten largest. The sample here was CD8+ T cells from peripheral blood mononuclear cells, taken after pregnancy. The receptors were gathered from a female donor with multiple sclerosis, enrolled in a pregnancy study.

This clone was counted between two and nine times. The rearrangement uses TRBV27 and TRBJ1-1; D not resolved. CDR3 length equals 12 residues. Germline CDR1 and CDR2: MNHEY and SMNVEV (reference sequence). V lost 6 bases, J lost 8 bases, and 13 bases lay in between. CDR3 protein: CASSRGREEAFF. Written as DNA, the CDR3 is TGTGCCAGCAGCCGAGGGAGGGAGGAAGCTTTCTTT.

V gene TRBV7-2 combines with J gene TRBJ2-7, with 7 bases matching TRBD1. Germline V lookup: CDR1 SGHTA, CDR2 FQGNSA. V trimming: 3 bases; J trimming: 1 base; junction bases outside the gene matches: 3. The CDR3 length is 14 residues. CDR3 nucleotides: TGTGCCAGCAGCTTGAGGGGGCGATCCTACGAGCAGTACTTC. Encoded protein: CASSLRGRSYEQYF.

The gene calls are TRBV7-9 and TRBJ2-7; TRBD1 matches 7 bases. Trimming cost V 5 bases and J 3 bases; bases outside gene matches: 19. CDR1 is SEHNR and CDR2 is FQNEAQ in the germline V gene (reference sequence). The CDR3 covers 18 residues. The CDR3 reads CASSKFPSGQGENYEQYF. The CDR3, as DNA: TGTGCCAGCAGCAAATTCCCGTCAGGGCAGGGGGAAAACTACGAGCAGTACTTC.